The rows below give T cell receptor beta chains drawn from one sample of a study of T cell repertoires in cytomegalovirus infection. TCRdb processed the reads anew with MiXCR; each CDR3 protein has one entry. The data hold some 220,000 distinct CDR3 sequences, with roughly 12% observed a single time. The specimen sequenced was PBMCs. The receptor set was obtained from a human donor in good health (CMV status not recorded). Some clones in this sample may be carry-over from other donors' samples. Each CDR3 is given with its conserved first and last residue. The D gene is left open where the match is weak. Size is omitted from some rows. Given values are once, few, many or a class for expanded clones.

>TRBD2|TRBJ2-7|TRBV28|few
CASRGLDLRQYF
TGTGCCAGCAGGGGACTAGACCTACGGCAGTACTTC
>TRBD2|TRBJ2-2|TRBV28|.
CASVTSAPNTGELFF
TGTGCCAGCGTTACTAGCGCCCCAAACACCGGGGAGCTGTTTTTT
>.|TRBJ2-2|TRBV4-3|few
CASSQEAGRIGTGELFF
TGCGCCAGCAGCCAAGAAGCAGGGAGGATTGGCACCGGGGAGCTGTTTTTT
>.|TRBJ1-1|TRBV30|once
CAWSWGMGAEAFF
TGTGCCTGGAGTTGGGGGATGGGAGCTGAAGCTTTCTTT
>TRBD2|TRBJ2-3|TRBV12-3/TRBV12-4|many
CASSPSAAGGSDTQYF
TGTGCCAGCAGCCCCTCCGCGGCGGGAGGGTCGGATACGCAGTATTTT
>.|TRBJ1-2|TRBV7-2|many
CASSRFIQSGYTF
TGTGCCAGCAGCCGTTTCATACAGTCGGGCTACACCTTC
>.|TRBJ1-4|TRBV29-1|few
CSVAGEKDEKLFF
TGCAGCGTTGCAGGGGAGAAGGATGAAAAACTGTTTTTT
>.|TRBJ1-1|TRBV29-1|few
CSVEARTGLNTEAFF
TGCAGCGTTGAAGCGCGTACAGGTTTGAACACTGAAGCTTTCTTT
>.|TRBJ1-2|TRBV4-1|many
CASSQVGLGANYGYTF
TGCGCCAGCAGCCAAGTTGGACTGGGGGCTAACTATGGCTACACCTTC
>.|TRBJ2-5|TRBV7-2|many
CASLRDEVQETQYF
TGTGCCAGTCTAAGGGACGAGGTCCAAGAGACCCAGTACTTC
>TRBD1|TRBJ2-3|TRBV2|many
CASSEGQGVTDTQYF
TGTGCCAGCAGTGAAGGACAGGGGGTCACAGATACGCAGTATTTT
>.|TRBJ2-7|TRBV18|.
CASSPGRDGSEQYF
TGTGCCAGCTCACCGGGGCGAGACGGGAGTGAGCAGTACTTC
>.|TRBJ2-3|TRBV20-1|few
CSAPAGISTDTQYF
TGCAGTGCCCCCGCGGGGATTAGCACAGATACGCAGTATTTT
>TRBD2|TRBJ2-1|TRBV6-6|few
CASSGPGTSNTEQFF
TGTGCCAGCAGTGGTCCCGGGACTAGTAACACTGAGCAGTTCTTC
>.|TRBJ2-2|TRBV3-1|.
CASSQEIAVNTGELFF
TGTGCCAGCAGCCAAGAAATAGCGGTAAACACCGGGGAGCTGTTTTTT
>TRBD1|TRBJ1-1|TRBV7-2|many
CASSLGQGAPLNTEAFF
TGTGCCAGCAGCTTAGGTCAGGGGGCCCCCTTGAACACTGAAGCTTTCTTT
>.|TRBJ1-5|TRBV6-2/TRBV6-3|.
CASSYSVQQPQHF
TGTGCCAGCAGTTACTCTGTACAGCAGCCCCAGCATTTT
>.|TRBJ2-3|TRBV7-3|.
CASSPPLAGTTDTQYF
TGTGCCAGCAGCCCGCCGCTTGCAGGGACCACAGATACGCAGTATTTT
>.|TRBJ1-2|TRBV5-1|few
CASSLDAPYVELTF
TGCGCCAGCAGCCTTGATGCACCGTACGTTGAGTTAACCTTC
>TRBD1|TRBJ2-5|TRBV30|.
CAWSRHDRGPETQYF
TGTGCCTGGAGCCGACACGACAGGGGCCCGGAGACCCAGTACTTC
>.|TRBJ1-1|TRBV7-2|many
CASSSRALTDTEAFF
TGTGCCAGCAGCTCCCGGGCCCTAACAGACACTGAAGCTTTCTTT
>TRBD1|TRBJ2-5|TRBV11-1|few
CASSRDSSVTQYF
TGTGCCAGCAGCCGGGACAGTTCAGTGACCCAGTACTTC
>TRBD1|TRBJ2-6|TRBV6-1|many
CASSIQGAAGANVLTF
TGTGCCAGCAGTATACAGGGGGCTGCAGGGGCCAACGTCCTGACTTTC
>.|TRBJ2-3|TRBV28|few
CASSGQVDTQYF
TGTGCCAGCAGCGGACAAGTGGATACGCAGTATTTT
>TRBD1|TRBJ2-2|TRBV18|few
CASSPTGEGTGELFF
TGTGCCAGCTCACCGACAGGGGAAGGCACCGGGGAGCTGTTTTTT
>TRBD1|TRBJ1-2|TRBV12-3/TRBV12-4|few
CASSPPTGGGSYTF
TGTGCCAGCAGTCCTCCGACAGGGGGCGGAAGCTACACCTTC
>TRBD2|TRBJ2-3|TRBV10-3|few
CAINLAGTDTQYF
TGTGCCATCAACCTAGCGGGCACAGATACGCAGTATTTT
>.|TRBJ1-2|TRBV7-2|many
CASSPEIGPNYGYTF
TGTGCCAGCAGCCCCGAAATCGGGCCTAACTATGGCTACACCTTC
>TRBD1|TRBJ1-1|TRBV7-2|many
CASSLGTGVWNTEAFF
TGTGCCAGCAGCTTAGGGACAGGGGTATGGAACACTGAAGCTTTCTTT
>TRBD1|TRBJ1-4|TRBV5-1|.
CASREQGATNEKLFF
TGCGCCAGCAGGGAGCAGGGGGCAACTAATGAAAAACTGTTTTTT
>.|TRBJ1-2|TRBV11-3|few
CASSADRINGYTF
TGTGCCAGCAGCGCTGACAGGATAAATGGCTACACCTTC
>.|TRBJ1-4|TRBV19|many
CASTAAATNEKLFF
TGTGCCAGTACGGCGGCTGCAACTAATGAAAAACTGTTTTTT
>.|TRBJ2-1|TRBV29-1|many
CSVGGSGTSTFF
TGCAGCGTTGGAGGAAGTGGGACTTCAACGTTCTTC
>.|TRBJ2-3|TRBV29-1|.
CSAADGTDTQYF
TGCAGCGCTGCAGACGGGACAGATACGCAGTATTTT
>TRBD2|TRBJ2-1|TRBV2|few
CASSVTSGGYNEQFF
TGTGCCAGCAGCGTGACTAGCGGGGGCTACAATGAGCAGTTCTTC
>.|TRBJ1-2|TRBV7-2|many
CASSREGRDGYTF
TGTGCCAGCAGCCGGGAGGGTAGGGATGGCTACACCTTC